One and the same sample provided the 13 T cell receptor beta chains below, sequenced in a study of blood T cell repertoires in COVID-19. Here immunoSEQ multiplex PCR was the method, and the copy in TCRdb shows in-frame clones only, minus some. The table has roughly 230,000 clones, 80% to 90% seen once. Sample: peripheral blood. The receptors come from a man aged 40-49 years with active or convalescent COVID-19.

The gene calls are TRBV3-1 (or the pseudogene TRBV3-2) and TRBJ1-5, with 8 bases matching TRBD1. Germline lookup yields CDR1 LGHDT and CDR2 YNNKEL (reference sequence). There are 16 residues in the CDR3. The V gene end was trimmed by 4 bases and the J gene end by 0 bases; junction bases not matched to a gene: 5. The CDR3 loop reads CASSRGTGDSNQPQHF. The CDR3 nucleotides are TGTGCCAGCAGCCGAGGGACAGGTGATAGCAATCAGCCCCAGCATTTT.

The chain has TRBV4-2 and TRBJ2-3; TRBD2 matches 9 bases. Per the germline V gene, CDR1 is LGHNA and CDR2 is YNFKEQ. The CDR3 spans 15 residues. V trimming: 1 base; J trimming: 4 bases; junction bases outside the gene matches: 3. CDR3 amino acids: CASSQGAGGSDTQYF. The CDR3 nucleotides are TGTGCCAGCAGCCAAGGTGCGGGGGGGTCAGATACGCAGTATTTT.

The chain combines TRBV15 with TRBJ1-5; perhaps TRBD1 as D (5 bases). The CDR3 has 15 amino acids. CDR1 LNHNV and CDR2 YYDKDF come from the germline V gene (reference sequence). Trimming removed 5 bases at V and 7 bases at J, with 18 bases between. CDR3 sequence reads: CATSQGAEIRQPQHF. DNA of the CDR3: TGTGCCACCAGCCAAGGGGCAGAAATCCGACAGCCCCAGCATTTT.

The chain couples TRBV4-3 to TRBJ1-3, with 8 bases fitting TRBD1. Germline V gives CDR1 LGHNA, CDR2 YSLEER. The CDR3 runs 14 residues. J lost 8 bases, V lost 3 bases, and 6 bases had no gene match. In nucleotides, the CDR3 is TGCGCCAGCAGCCAGAGGACAGGGAGGGACACCATATATTTT. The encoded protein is CASSQRTGRDTIYF.

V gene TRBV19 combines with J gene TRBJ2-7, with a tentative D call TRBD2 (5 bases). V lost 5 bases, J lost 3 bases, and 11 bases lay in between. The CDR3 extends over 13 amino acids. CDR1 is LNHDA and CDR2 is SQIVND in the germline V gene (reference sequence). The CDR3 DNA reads TGTGCCAGTAGTGCCGGGATGGGCTACGAGCAGTACTTC. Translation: CASSAGMGYEQYF.

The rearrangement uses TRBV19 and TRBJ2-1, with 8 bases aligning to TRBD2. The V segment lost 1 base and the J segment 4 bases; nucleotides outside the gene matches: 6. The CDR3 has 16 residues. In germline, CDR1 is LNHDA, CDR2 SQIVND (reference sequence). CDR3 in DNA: TGTGCCAGTAGTATAGTCGCGGGGGGCCGGTACAATGAGCAGTTCTTC. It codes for CASSIVAGGRYNEQFF.

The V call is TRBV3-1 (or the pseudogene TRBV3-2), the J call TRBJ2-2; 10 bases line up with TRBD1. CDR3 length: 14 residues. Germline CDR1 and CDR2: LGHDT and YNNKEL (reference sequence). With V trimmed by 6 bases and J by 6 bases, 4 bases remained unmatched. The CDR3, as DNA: TGTGCCAGCAGGGACAGGGGGTATTCCGGGGAGCTGTTTTTT. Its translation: CASRDRGYSGELFF.

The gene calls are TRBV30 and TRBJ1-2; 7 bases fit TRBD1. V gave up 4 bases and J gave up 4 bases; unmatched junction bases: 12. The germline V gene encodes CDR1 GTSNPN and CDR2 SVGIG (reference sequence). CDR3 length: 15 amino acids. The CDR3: CAWTPLTGTIYGYTF. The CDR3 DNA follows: TGTGCCTGGACCCCCCTGACAGGGACCATCTATGGCTACACCTTC. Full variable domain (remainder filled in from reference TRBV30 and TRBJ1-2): SQTIHQWPATLVQPVGSPLSLECTVEGTSNPNLYWYRQAAGRGLQLLFYSVGIGQISSEVPQNLSASRPQDRQFILSSKKLLLSDSGFYLCAWTPLTGTIYGYTFGSGTRLTVV.

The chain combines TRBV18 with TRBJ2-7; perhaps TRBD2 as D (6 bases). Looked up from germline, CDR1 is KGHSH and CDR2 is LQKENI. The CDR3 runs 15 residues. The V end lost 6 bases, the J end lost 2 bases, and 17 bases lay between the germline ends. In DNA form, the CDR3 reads TGTGCCAGCTCTCCCGATAGCGGAATGACCTACGAGCAGTACTTC. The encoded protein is CASSPDSGMTYEQYF.

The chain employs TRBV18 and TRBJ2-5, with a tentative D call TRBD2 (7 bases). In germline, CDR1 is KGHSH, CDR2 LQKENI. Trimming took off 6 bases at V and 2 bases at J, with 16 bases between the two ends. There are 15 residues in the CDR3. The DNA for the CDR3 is TGTGCCAGCTCTCCCTATGCGGGGGCACAAGAGACCCAGTACTTC. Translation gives CASSPYAGAQETQYF.

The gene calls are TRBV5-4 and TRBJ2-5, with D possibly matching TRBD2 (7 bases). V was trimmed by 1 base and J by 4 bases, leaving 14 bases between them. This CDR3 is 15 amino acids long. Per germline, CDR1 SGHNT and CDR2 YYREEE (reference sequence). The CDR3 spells CASSLRSGGRETQYF. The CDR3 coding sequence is TGTGCCAGCAGCTTGAGGTCCGGGGGGCGAGAGACCCAGTACTTC.

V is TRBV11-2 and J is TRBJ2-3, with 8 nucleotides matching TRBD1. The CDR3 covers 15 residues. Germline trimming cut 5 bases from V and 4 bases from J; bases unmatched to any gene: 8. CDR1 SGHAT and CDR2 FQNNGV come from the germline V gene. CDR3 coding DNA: TGTGCCAGCAGCGAAGGGCAGGGGGCTGCAGATACGCAGTATTTT. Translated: CASSEGQGAADTQYF.

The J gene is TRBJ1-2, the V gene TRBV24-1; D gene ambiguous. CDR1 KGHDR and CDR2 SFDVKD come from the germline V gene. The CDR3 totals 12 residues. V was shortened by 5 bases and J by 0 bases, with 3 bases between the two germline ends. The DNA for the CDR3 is TGTGCCACCAGTGCAGCTAACTATGGCTACACCTTC. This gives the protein CATSAANYGYTF.